What follows are 5 T cell receptor beta chains derived from one specimen sequenced in a study of T cells in Graves' hyperthyroidism and ophthalmopathy. The CDR3 regions of TCR beta were amplified from RNA transcripts. With the HTBI primer set, the TCR CDR3 went through a first round of RT-PCR. TCRdb reprocessed the multiplex PCR reads via MiXCR and lists one record per CDR3 protein. This table has about 290,000 distinct CDR3 sequences, about 14% appearing once. The specimen sequenced was blood. All receptors derive from a woman aged 25 to 39 with Graves' hyperthyroidism that later progressed to Graves' ophthalmopathy.

This clonotype was recorded many times. The chain employs TRBV5-5 and TRBJ2-5; D not resolved. The CDR3 loop spans 13 amino acids. Trimming shortened V by 4 bases and J by 1 base, and 8 bases separated the two germline ends. Germline V gene lookup returns CDR1 SGHKS and CDR2 YYEKEE (reference sequence). The chain's CDR3 is CASSPGPQETQYF. In nucleotides, the CDR3 is TGTGCCAGCAGCCCCGGACCCCAAGAGACCCAGTACTTC.

This clonotype has only a few counts. This chain connects TRBV4-3 to TRBJ2-2; D is possibly TRBD1 (5 bases). The length of the CDR3 is 16 residues. The ends were cut back, 0 bases at V and 2 bases at J, with 10 bases in the middle. Germline V lookup: CDR1 LGHNA, CDR2 YSLEER. CDR3 in amino acids: CASSQDPGFNTGELFF. The CDR3 DNA reads TGCGCCAGCAGCCAAGATCCAGGGTTTAACACCGGGGAGCTGTTTTTT.

This clonotype came up a few times. J is TRBJ2-1 and V is TRBV14; 12 nucleotides line up with TRBD2. This CDR3 is built from 19 residues. V dropped 0 bases and J dropped 7; count of bases not matched to a gene: 13. CDR1 SGHDN and CDR2 FVKESK come from the germline V gene. The CDR3 region is CASSQDRWPSGRDRNEQFF. CDR3 nucleotides: TGTGCCAGCAGCCAAGACAGATGGCCTAGCGGGAGGGATCGGAATGAGCAGTTCTTC.

This clonotype was seen repeatedly, ten times or more. The chain employs TRBV5-5 and TRBJ2-5, with D perhaps matching TRBD1 (7 bases). The ends were cut back, 4 bases at V and 3 bases at J, with 10 bases in the middle. This CDR3 spans 13 amino acids. CDR1 is SGHKS and CDR2 is YYEKEE in the germline V gene (reference sequence). CDR3 loop: CASSGGTEETQYF. The DNA of the CDR3 is TGTGCCAGCAGCGGGGGGACAGAAGAGACCCAGTACTTC.

In this sample, this clonotype turned up many times. The chain joins TRBV6-1 to TRBJ1-1; D not certain. V lost 0 bases and J 7 bases, leaving 15 bases between the germline ends. The CDR3 is made up of 15 amino acids. Germline CDR1 reads MNHNS; CDR2 reads SASEGT. CDR3 DNA: TGTGCCAGCAGTGAAGCAGGGATTGTAGTGATTGAAGCTTTCTTT. This translates into CASSEAGIVVIEAFF.